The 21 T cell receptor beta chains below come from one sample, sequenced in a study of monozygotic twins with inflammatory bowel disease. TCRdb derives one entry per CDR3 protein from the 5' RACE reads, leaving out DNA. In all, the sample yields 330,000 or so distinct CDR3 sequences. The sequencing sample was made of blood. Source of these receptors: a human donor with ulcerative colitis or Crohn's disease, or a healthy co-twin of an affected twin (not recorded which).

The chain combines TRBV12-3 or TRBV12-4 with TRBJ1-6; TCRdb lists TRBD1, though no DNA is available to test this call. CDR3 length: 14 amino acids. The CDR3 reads CASSRQGTYSPLHF.

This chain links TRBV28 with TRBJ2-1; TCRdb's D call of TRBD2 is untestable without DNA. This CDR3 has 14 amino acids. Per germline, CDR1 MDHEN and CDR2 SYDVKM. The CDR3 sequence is CASSPTGLVYEQFF.

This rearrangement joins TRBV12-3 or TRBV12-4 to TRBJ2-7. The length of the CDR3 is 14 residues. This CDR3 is CASRADKMTGEQYF.

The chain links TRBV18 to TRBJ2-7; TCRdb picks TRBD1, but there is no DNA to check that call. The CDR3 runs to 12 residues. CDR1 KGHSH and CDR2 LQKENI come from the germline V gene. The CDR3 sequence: CASSPTGDEQYF.

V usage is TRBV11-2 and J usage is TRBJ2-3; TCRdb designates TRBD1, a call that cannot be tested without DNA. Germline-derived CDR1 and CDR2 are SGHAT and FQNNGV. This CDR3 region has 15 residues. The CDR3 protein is CASSRGGRSLDTQYF.

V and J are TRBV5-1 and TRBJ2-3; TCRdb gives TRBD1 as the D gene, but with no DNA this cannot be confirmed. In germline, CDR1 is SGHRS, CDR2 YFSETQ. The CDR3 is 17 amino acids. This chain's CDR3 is CASSPTFRGQGIDTQYF.

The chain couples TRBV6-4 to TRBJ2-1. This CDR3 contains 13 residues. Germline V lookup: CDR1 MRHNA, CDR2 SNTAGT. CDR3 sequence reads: CASSEMDPGEQFF.

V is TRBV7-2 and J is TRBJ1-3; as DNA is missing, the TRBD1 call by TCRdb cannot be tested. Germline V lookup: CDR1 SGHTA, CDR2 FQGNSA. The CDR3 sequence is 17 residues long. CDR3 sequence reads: CASSAGQGLTSGNTIYF.

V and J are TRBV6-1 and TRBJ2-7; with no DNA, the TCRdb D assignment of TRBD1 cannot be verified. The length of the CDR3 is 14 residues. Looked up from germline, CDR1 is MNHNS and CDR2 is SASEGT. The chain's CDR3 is CASSTTGFSYEQYF.

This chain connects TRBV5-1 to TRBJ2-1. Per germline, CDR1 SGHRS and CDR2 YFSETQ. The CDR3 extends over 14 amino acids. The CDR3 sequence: CASSLTGLSHEQFF.

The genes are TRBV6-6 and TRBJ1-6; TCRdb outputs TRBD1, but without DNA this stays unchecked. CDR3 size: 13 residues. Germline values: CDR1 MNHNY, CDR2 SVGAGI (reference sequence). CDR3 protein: CALQASRDSPLHF.

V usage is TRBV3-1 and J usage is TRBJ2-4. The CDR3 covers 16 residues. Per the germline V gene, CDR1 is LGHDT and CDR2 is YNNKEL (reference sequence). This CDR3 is CASSQRGSLAKNIQYF.

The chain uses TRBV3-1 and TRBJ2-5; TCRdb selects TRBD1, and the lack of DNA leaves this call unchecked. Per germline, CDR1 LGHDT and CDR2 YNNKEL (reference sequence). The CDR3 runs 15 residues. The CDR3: CASSQEIRDARAQYF.

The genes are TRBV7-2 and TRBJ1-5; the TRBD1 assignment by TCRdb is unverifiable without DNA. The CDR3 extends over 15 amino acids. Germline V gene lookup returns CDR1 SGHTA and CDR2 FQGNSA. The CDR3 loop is CASSSQGGSNQPQHF.

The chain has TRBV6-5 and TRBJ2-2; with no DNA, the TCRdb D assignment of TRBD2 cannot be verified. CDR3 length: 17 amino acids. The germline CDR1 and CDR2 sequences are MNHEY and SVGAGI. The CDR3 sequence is CASRRTSGTTNTGELFF.

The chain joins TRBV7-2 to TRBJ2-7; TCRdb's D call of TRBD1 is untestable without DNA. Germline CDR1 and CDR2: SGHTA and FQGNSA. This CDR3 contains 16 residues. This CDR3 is CASSLAGTGTPYEQYF.

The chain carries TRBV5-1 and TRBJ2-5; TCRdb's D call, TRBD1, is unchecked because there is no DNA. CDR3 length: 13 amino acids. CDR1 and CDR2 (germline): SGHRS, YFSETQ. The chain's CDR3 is CASSSPGEETQYF.

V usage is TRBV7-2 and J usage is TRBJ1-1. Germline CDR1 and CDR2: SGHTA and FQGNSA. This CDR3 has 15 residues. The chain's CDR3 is CASSPAGGHYTEAFF.

The CDR3 protein is CASRYTSGGSYEQYF. The chain combines TRBV12-3 or TRBV12-4 with TRBJ2-7; TCRdb lists TRBD2, though no DNA is available to test this call. The CDR3 sequence is 15 residues long.

This CDR3 is CASSLAWGTEQYF. The chain couples TRBV5-1 to TRBJ2-7. The length of the CDR3 is 13 residues. CDR1 is SGHRS and CDR2 is YFSETQ in the germline V gene.

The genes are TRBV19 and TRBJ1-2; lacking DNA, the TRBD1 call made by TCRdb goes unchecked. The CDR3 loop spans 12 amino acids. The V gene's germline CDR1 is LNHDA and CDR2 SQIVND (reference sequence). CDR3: CASEDRAYGYTF. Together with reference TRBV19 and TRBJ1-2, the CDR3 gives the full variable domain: DGGITQSPKYLFRKEGQNVTLSCEQNLNHDAMYWYRQDPGQGLRLIYYSQIVNDFQKGDIAEGYSVSREKKESFPLTVTSAQKNPTAFYLCASEDRAYGYTFGSGTRLTVV.